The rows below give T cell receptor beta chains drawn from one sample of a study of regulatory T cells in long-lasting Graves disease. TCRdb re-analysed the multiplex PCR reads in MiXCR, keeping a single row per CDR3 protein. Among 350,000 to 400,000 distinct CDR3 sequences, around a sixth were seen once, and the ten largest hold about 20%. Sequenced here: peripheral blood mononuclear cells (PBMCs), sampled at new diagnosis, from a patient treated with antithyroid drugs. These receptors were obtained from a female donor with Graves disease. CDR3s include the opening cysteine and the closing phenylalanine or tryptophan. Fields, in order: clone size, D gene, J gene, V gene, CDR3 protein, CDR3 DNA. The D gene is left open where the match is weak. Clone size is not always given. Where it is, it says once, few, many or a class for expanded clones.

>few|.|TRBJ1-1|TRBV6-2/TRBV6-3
CASSYGGGRRAFF
TGTGCCAGCAGTTACGGCGGGGGCCGAAGGGCTTTCTTT
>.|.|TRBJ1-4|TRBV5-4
CASSLNRERTNEKLFF
TGTGCCAGCAGCCTAAACAGGGAGCGGACTAATGAAAAACTGTTTTTT
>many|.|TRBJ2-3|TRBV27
CASRTGRRDTQYF
TGTGCCAGCAGAACAGGGAGGAGAGATACGCAGTATTTT
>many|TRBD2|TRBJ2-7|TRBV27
CASSSGTSGSSYEQYF
TGTGCCAGCAGTTCGGGGACTAGCGGGAGTAGCTACGAGCAGTACTTC
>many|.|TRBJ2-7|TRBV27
CASSLPFEQYF
TGTGCCAGCAGTCTCCCGTTCGAGCAGTACTTC
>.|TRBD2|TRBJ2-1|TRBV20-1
CSARGLAEHNEQFF
TGCAGTGCTAGAGGCCTAGCGGAACACAATGAGCAGTTCTTC
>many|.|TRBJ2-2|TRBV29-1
CSVEDRGNPNTGELFF
TGCAGCGTTGAAGATCGAGGGAACCCGAACACCGGGGAGCTGTTTTTT
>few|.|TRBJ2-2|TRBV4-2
CASSRRIFTGELFF
TGTGCCAGCAGCCGACGTATTTTCACCGGGGAGCTGTTTTTT
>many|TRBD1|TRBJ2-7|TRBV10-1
CASSDIGTANYEQYF
TGCGCCAGCAGTGATATCGGGACAGCTAACTACGAGCAGTACTTC
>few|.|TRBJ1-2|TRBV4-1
CASSQDAGAGNYGYTF
TGCGCCAGCAGCCAAGATGCAGGGGCTGGGAACTATGGCTACACCTTC
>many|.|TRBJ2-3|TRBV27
CASRQRLGSTDTQYF
TGTGCCAGCAGACAGAGACTAGGTAGCACAGATACGCAGTATTTT
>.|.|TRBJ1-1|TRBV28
CASKSGLKTEAFF
TGTGCCAGCAAATCGGGACTGAAAACTGAAGCTTTCTTT
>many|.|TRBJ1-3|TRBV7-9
CASSSSGAGNTIYF
TGTGCCAGCAGCTCCAGTGGGGCTGGAAACACCATATATTTT
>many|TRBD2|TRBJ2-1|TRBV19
CASNIRLAGGPSHEQFF
TGTGCCAGTAATATTCGACTAGCGGGAGGGCCATCCCATGAGCAGTTCTTC
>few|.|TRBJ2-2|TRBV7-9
CASSPFGANTGELFF
TGTGCCAGCAGCCCGTTCGGGGCGAACACCGGGGAGCTGTTTTTT
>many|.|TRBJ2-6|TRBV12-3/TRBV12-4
CASSTRESGANVLTF
TGTGCCAGCAGTACGAGAGAATCTGGGGCCAACGTCCTGACTTTC
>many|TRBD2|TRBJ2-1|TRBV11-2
CASSGRLAKVYNEQFF
TGTGCTAGCAGCGGACGACTAGCGAAAGTCTACAATGAGCAGTTCTTC
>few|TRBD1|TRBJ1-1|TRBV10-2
CASSEIDRGAFF
TGCGCCAGCAGTGAAATTGACAGGGGGGCTTTCTTT
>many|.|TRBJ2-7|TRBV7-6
CASSLGGGRGGYEQYF
TGTGCCAGCAGCTTAGGGGGGGGCAGGGGAGGATACGAGCAGTACTTC
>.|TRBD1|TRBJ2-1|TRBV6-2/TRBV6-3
CATARDRDRAYNEQFF
TGTGCCACCGCAAGAGACCGGGACAGGGCCTACAATGAGCAGTTCTTC
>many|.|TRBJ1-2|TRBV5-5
CASSFSTGSNYGYTF
TGTGCCAGCAGCTTTAGTACAGGGTCTAACTATGGCTACACCTTC
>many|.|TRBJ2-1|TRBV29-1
CSVEDWWITSYNEQFF
TGCAGCGTTGAAGATTGGTGGATTACCTCCTACAATGAGCAGTTCTTC
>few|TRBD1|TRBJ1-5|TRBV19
CASSLDRFNQPQHF
TGTGCCAGTAGTCTGGACAGGTTCAATCAGCCCCAGCATTTT
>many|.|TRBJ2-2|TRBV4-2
CASSPRLLHTGELFF
TGTGCCAGCAGCCCGAGGCTTCTTCACACCGGGGAGCTGTTTTTT
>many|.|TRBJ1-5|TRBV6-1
CASSVGDGHQPQHF
TGTGCCAGCAGTGTAGGTGACGGACATCAGCCCCAGCATTTT
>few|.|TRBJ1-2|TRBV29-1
CSVEGYVLGYGYTF
TGCAGCGTTGAAGGTTACGTTTTGGGATATGGCTACACCTTC
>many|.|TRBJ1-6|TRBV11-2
CASSLPGMNSPLHF
TGTGCCAGCAGCTTACCAGGGATGAATTCACCCCTCCACTTT
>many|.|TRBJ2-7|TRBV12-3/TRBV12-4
CASSFWGPTYEQYF
TGTGCCAGCAGTTTTTGGGGGCCGACTTACGAGCAGTACTTC
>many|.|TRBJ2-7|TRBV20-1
CSARDWAGNFYEQYF
TGCAGTGCTAGAGATTGGGCAGGGAATTTCTACGAGCAGTACTTC
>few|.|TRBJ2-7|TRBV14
CASSQQGAYEQYF
TGTGCCAGCAGCCAGCAAGGGGCCTACGAGCAGTACTTC
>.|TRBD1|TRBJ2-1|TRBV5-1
CASSLAYQGQNNEQFF
TGCGCCAGCAGCTTGGCCTATCAGGGACAGAACAATGAGCAGTTCTTC
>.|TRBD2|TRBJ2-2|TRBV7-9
CASSLTALAGGPTGELFF
TGTGCCAGCAGCTTAACCGCGTTAGCGGGAGGCCCCACCGGGGAGCTGTTTTTT
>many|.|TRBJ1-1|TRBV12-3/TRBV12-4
CASSLFATERAFF
TGTGCCAGCAGTTTATTCGCTACAGAACGAGCTTTCTTT
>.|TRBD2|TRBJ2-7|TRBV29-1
CSVEDLGLAGGGYEQYF
TGCAGCGTTGAAGATCTGGGGCTAGCGGGAGGGGGCTACGAGCAGTACTTC
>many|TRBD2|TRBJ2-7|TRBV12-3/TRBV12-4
CASSLSGLAGGHEQYF
TGTGCCAGCAGTCTGTCGGGGCTAGCGGGAGGGCACGAGCAGTACTTC
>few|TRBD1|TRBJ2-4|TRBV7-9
CASSPTGIGTKNIQYF
TGTGCCAGCAGCCCGACAGGGATTGGGACCAAAAACATTCAGTACTTC
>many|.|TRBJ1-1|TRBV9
CASSPHITPNEAFF
TGTGCCAGCAGCCCCCACATAACTCCAAACGAAGCTTTCTTT
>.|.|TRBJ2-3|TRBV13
CASSFRGPGTDTQYF
TGTGCCAGCAGCTTCAGAGGCCCCGGGACAGATACGCAGTATTTT
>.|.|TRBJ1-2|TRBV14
CASSQVGREVVGYTF
TGTGCCAGCAGCCAAGTTGGCAGGGAGGTGGTCGGCTACACCTTC
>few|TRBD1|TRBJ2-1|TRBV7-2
CACSGDGTGSNEQFF
TGTGCCTGCTCTGGGGACGGGACAGGTTCCAATGAGCAGTTCTTC
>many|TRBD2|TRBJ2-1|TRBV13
CASSQGLAGGPKFF
TGTGCCAGCAGCCAGGGACTAGCGGGAGGGCCCAAGTTCTTC
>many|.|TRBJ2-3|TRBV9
CASSVESGSTDTQYF
TGTGCCAGCAGCGTAGAAAGCGGGAGCACAGATACGCAGTATTTT
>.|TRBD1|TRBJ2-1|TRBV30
CAWSVHVTGYNEQFF
TGTGCCTGGAGTGTCCACGTGACAGGGTACAATGAGCAGTTCTTC
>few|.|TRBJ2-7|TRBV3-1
CASSPLTEAYEQYF
TGTGCCAGCAGCCCTCTGACCGAAGCCTACGAGCAGTACTTC
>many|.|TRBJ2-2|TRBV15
CATSRAFRGTGGTGELFF
TGTGCCACCAGCAGAGCTTTCAGGGGCACCGGGGGCACCGGGGAGCTGTTTTTT
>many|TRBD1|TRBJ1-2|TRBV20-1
CSARDHRQGDGYTF
TGCAGTGCTAGAGACCATAGACAGGGAGATGGCTACACCTTC
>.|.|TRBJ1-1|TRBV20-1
CSARGAAGWNTEAFF
TGCAGTGCTAGGGGGGCCGCCGGATGGAACACTGAAGCTTTCTTT
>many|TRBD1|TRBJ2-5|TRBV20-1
CSASPPRGQQETQYF
TGCAGTGCTTCCCCCCCCAGGGGACAGCAAGAGACCCAGTACTTC
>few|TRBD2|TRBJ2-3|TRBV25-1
CASSAGGGRTASTDTQYF
TGTGCCAGCAGTGCGGGGGGGGGGCGGACAGCTAGCACAGATACGCAGTATTTT
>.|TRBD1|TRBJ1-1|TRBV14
CASSLKGQHTEAFF
TGTGCCAGCAGCCTCAAGGGACAGCACACTGAAGCTTTCTTT
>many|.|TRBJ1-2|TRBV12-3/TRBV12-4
CASSPTDKLGYTF
TGTGCCAGCAGTCCCACGGACAAGCTTGGCTACACCTTC
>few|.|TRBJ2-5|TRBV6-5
CASSYRGPGSGETQYF
TGTGCCAGCAGCTACCGGGGACCAGGGTCAGGGGAGACCCAGTACTTC
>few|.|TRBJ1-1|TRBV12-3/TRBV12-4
CASSFGQAKAFF
TGTGCCAGCAGTTTTGGCCAGGCCAAAGCTTTCTTT
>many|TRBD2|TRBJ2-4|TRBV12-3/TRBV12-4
CASSPRGGRPKNIQYF
TGTGCCAGCAGTCCCCGGGGGGGGCGGCCCAAAAACATTCAGTACTTC